The T cell receptor beta chain described here comes from a study of blood T cell repertoires in COVID-19. Study background: PBMCs, B-cell-depleted T cells, or T cells provided the cDNA or gDNA that made up the material.

The CDR3 runs 15 residues. Trimming took off 4 bases at V and 3 bases at J, with 13 bases between the two ends. Germline V CDR1 and CDR2: SGHRS, YFSETQ. The authors' processing: Quantification of nucleated cells was approximated via reference gene primer amplification. The data were produced by immunoSEQ multiplex PCR, yet TCRdb's version contains in-frame clones alone and is incomplete. D and trimming were read from the DNA, whereas the V and J calls and clone size are those reported in that table. The data contain 200,000 to 250,000 clones, 75% to 90% of them singletons. This TCR came from a man aged 40-49 years who had recovered from COVID-19. The chain joins TRBV5-1 to TRBJ2-2, with D perhaps TRBD2 (6 bases). The material sequenced was PBMCs or T cells enriched from blood (not recorded which). Here the CDR3 reads CASSPTGRDTGELFF. CDR3 coding DNA: TGCGCCAGCAGCCCTACCGGGAGAGACACCGGGGAGCTGTTTTTT.